These 4 T cell receptor beta chains originate from one sample sequenced in a study of blood T cell repertoires in COVID-19. Generated by immunoSEQ multiplex PCR, the TCRdb table keeps only in-frame clones and is missing some. Among 200,000 to 250,000 clones listed, just over 90% were seen once. The sample taken for sequencing was peripheral blood. Source of these receptors: a man aged 25-45 years with acute or convalescent COVID-19.

CDR3 coding DNA: TGTGCCAGCAGCCAGGGGACTAGCTTGGCCACCGGGGAGCTGTTTTTT. Residues: CASSQGTSLATGELFF. The rearrangement uses TRBV9 and TRBJ2-2; 9 bases agree with TRBD2. Germline lookup yields CDR1 SGDLS and CDR2 YYNGEE. The CDR3 is made up of 16 amino acids. V was pared by 4 bases and J by 4 bases, with 8 bases of the junction left unmatched.

The CDR3 region has the DNA TGTGCCAGCAGTTTTGCGGGGAAAGTCTACGAGCAGTACTTC. Translating it yields CASSFAGKVYEQYF. The rearrangement joins TRBV28 to TRBJ2-7; D is possibly TRBD2 (6 bases). Germline assignment: CDR1 MDHEN and CDR2 SYDVKM. CDR3 length: 14 amino acids. Trimming cost V 3 bases and J 3 bases, with 12 bases left between them.

The rearrangement joins TRBV9 to TRBJ2-5; a possible D gene is TRBD1 (5 bases). V was cut by 4 bases and J by 5 bases, with 15 bases left in between. Germline CDR1 SGDLS, CDR2 YYNGEE. The CDR3 sequence is 14 residues long. The CDR3: CASSRQQVGETQYF. The CDR3 coding sequence is TGTGCCAGCAGCAGACAACAGGTCGGGGAGACCCAGTACTTC.

The chain couples TRBV28 to TRBJ1-3; D might be TRBD1 (6 bases). The CDR3 has 15 amino acids. Trimming took off 5 bases at V and 0 bases at J, with 11 bases between the two ends. CDR1 and CDR2 (germline): MDHEN, SYDVKM. Here the CDR3 reads CASSTQGSSGNTIYF. DNA for the CDR3: TGTGCCAGCAGTACCCAGGGGTCCTCTGGAAACACCATATATTTT.